Listed below are T cell receptor beta chains from one sample, sequenced in a study of blood T cells in healthy people across ages. TCRdb re-called the 5' RACE reads through MiXCR, storing one row per CDR3 protein. The sample consists of around 800,000 distinct CDR3 sequences, under 45% of them appearing once. Sequencing was done on a sample of blood. Source of these receptors: a man aged 55 to 69 in good health. The CDR3 runs from the conserved cysteine through the conserved F or W. The D gene is left open where the match is weak.

D gene | J gene | V gene | CDR3 protein
- | TRBJ2-1 | TRBV3-1 | CASSPRRSYNEQFF
- | TRBJ1-2 | TRBV19 | CASSMGPSYGYTF
- | TRBJ2-3 | TRBV20-1 | CNASSSGTDTQYF
TRBD2 | TRBJ2-5 | TRBV6-2/TRBV6-3 | CASKSGGPRIETQYF
TRBD1 | TRBJ2-1 | TRBV3-1 | CASRDSDRAYNEQFF
- | TRBJ2-3 | TRBV30 | CAWSNQGTTQYF
TRBD1 | TRBJ2-2 | TRBV20-1 | CSAQRGQGVPGELFF
TRBD2 | TRBJ2-7 | TRBV4-1 | CASSQGLPKTSGGARNEQYF
TRBD1 | TRBJ1-4 | TRBV20-1 | CSATPRQGVVKLFF
- | TRBJ2-3 | TRBV19 | CASSIDARGPPDTQYF
TRBD2 | TRBJ2-3 | TRBV12-3/TRBV12-4 | CASSYSGSASTDTQYF
- | TRBJ2-7 | TRBV20-1 | CSASPKAAYEQYF
- | TRBJ2-3 | TRBV4-3 | CASSQDWVPSRNTDTQYF
- | TRBJ2-3 | TRBV20-1 | CSARWQGDTQYF
- | TRBJ2-1 | TRBV11-2 | CASSLVLGQVYNEQFF
- | TRBJ2-7 | TRBV7-2 | CASSLELYYEQYF
- | TRBJ2-5 | TRBV7-2 | CASSLTTSQETQYF
- | TRBJ2-1 | TRBV29-1 | CSVISGLRPYNEQFF
- | TRBJ1-2 | TRBV6-1 | CASSERTHGYTF
- | TRBJ1-5 | TRBV7-8 | CASSLRVGQPQHF
TRBD2 | TRBJ2-1 | TRBV4-3 | CASSQEALVAGGLTYNEQFF
- | TRBJ1-2 | TRBV6-5 | CASSYMGERYYGYTF
TRBD1 | TRBJ1-2 | TRBV7-9 | CASSSMGTATNYGYTF
TRBD1 | TRBJ2-4 | TRBV29-1 | CSVELPGQGAGNIQYF
- | TRBJ2-3 | TRBV5-6 | CASNLYTDTQYF
- | TRBJ2-7 | TRBV20-1 | CSARDPQGGSYEQYF
TRBD1 | TRBJ2-3 | TRBV3-1 | CASSQRQGLGGTDTQYF
- | TRBJ1-5 | TRBV12-3/TRBV12-4 | CASKDSNQPQHF
- | - | TRBV7-2 | CASSLSDSGETQYF
- | TRBJ2-1 | TRBV7-8 | CASSSGVAYNEQFF
- | TRBJ1-2 | TRBV29-1 | CSAPGRVAGYTF